This is a list of T cell receptor beta chains from one sample in a study of T cell changes during pregnancy in multiple sclerosis. Libraries were prepared by immunoSEQ multiplex PCR; TCRdb keeps only in-frame clonotypes and omits some of them. The table shows around 63,000 clones, with about nine tenths occurring only once. This sample comprised peripheral blood, obtained after pregnancy. These receptors originate from a female donor in good health, enrolled as a control in a pregnancy study. Both conserved end residues are part of each CDR3. The D gene is left open where the match is weak. Expanded clones get a size class; other rows say once, few or many, or leave the size out.

j_call d_call v_call clone_size cdr3_nt cdr3_aa
TRBJ1-2 TRBD1 TRBV4-3 - TGCGCCAGCAGCCAAGCGGGACAGGGGAACTATGGCTACACCTTC CASSQAGQGNYGYTF
TRBJ1-4 TRBD1 TRBV6-1 few TGTGCCAGCAGTGAACTGACAGGGGGCGATGAAAAACTGTTTTTT CASSELTGGDEKLFF
TRBJ1-1 - TRBV11-2 - TGTGCCAGCAGCTTCTCGGGGTACACTGAAGCTTTCTTT CASSFSGYTEAFF
TRBJ1-1 - TRBV7-2 - TGTGCCAGCAGCATCCTCGTGGGGAGCATGAACACTGAAGCTTTCTTT CASSILVGSMNTEAFF
TRBJ1-1 - TRBV6-5 - TGTGCCAGCAAACACTCGGGGGAAATGGGGACTGAAGCTTTCTTT CASKHSGEMGTEAFF
TRBJ1-2 - TRBV6-1 - TGTGCCAGCAGGGTTCCATCAGGGGGCTACACCTTC CASRVPSGGYTF
TRBJ2-5 - TRBV30 - TGTGCCTGGAGTTGGACAACCCAAGAGACCCAGTACTTC CAWSWTTQETQYF
TRBJ2-1 - TRBV5-4 - TGTGCCAGCAGCTTGGAGGGGGGGCTCTCCTACAATGAGCAGTTCTTC CASSLEGGLSYNEQFF
TRBJ1-1 - TRBV6-8 - TGTGCCAGCAGTCGGCCGAGTGCAGGTCTATTTTCAGCTTTCTTT CASSRPSAGLFSAFF
TRBJ1-3 TRBD1 TRBV30 - TGTGCCTGGAGTAGGGAAGGGGGCAATCCTGGAAACACCATATATTTT CAWSREGGNPGNTIYF
TRBJ1-1 TRBD1 TRBV19 few TGTGCCAGTAAAACGACAGGGGGGACTGAAGCTTTCTTT CASKTTGGTEAFF
TRBJ1-1 TRBD1 TRBV7-2 once TGTGCCAGCAGCTCACAGGGGAGCACTGAAGCTTTCTTT CASSSQGSTEAFF
TRBJ1-2 - TRBV6-5 - TGTGCCAGCAGTTACAGGGGGGGCTATGGCTACACCTTC CASSYRGGYGYTF
TRBJ2-2 TRBD1 TRBV7-2 once TGTGCCAGCAGCTTGGGACAGACTGCCACCGGGGAGCTGTTTTTT CASSLGQTATGELFF
TRBJ2-7 - TRBV29-1 once TGCAGCGTTGAGAGTGACAGGTCCTACGAGCAGTACTTC CSVESDRSYEQYF
TRBJ1-1 - TRBV19 - TGTGCCAGTAGGCCTGGCAGATCGAACACTGAAGCTTTCTTT CASRPGRSNTEAFF
TRBJ2-1 TRBD2 TRBV10-2 - TGCGCCAGCAGTGACACCTCTGGACTAGCCAATGAGCAGTTCTTC CASSDTSGLANEQFF